This entry describes one TCR beta chain. Libraries were prepared by immunoSEQ multiplex PCR; TCRdb keeps only in-frame clonotypes and omits some of them. This table has about 180,000 clones, about 92% appearing once. This specimen comes from a study of control samples from healthy donors and cancer patients. The germline gives CDR1 SGHKS, CDR2 YYEKEE (reference sequence). The CDR3 covers 15 residues. Between the trimmed V and J ends, which lost 4 bases and 5 bases, there was a span of 16 bases. This TCR was sampled from a man under 40 in good health. Sequencing was done on a sample of blood. The chain couples TRBV5-5 to TRBJ2-1; TRBD1 might be the D (5 bases). CDR3 DNA sequence: TGTGCCAGCAGCCCCCACGTGGCAGGGAACAATGAGCAGTTCTTC. It codes for CASSPHVAGNNEQFF. Looking up the rest from reference TRBV5-5 and TRBJ2-1 gives the full variable domain: DAGVTQSPTHLIKTRGQQVTLRCSPISGHKSVSWYQQVLGQGPQFIFQYYEKEERGRGNFPDRFSARQFPNYSSELNVNALLLGDSALYLCASSPHVAGNNEQFFGPGTRLTVL.